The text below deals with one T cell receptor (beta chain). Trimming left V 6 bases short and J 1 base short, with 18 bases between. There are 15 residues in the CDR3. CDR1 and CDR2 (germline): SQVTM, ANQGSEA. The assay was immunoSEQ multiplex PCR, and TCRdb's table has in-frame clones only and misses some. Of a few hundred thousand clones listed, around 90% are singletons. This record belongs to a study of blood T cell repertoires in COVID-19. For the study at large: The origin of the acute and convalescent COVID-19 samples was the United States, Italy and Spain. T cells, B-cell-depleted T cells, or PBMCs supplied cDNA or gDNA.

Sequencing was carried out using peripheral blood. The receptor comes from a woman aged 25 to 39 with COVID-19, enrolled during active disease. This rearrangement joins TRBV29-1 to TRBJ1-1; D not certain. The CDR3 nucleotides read TGCAGCGTCCGGGTCACAAGTGGTACGAACACTGAAGCTTTCTTT. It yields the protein CSVRVTSGTNTEAFF.